This TCR beta chain was documented in a study of blood T cell repertoires in COVID-19. Whole-study context: Both acute and convalescent COVID-19 samples were obtained from the United States, Italy and Spain.

This clone occurred a few times. TCRdb's table, derived via immunoSEQ multiplex PCR, lists solely in-frame clones and lacks some. This sample yields under 500,000 clones, of which 87% are seen a single time; roughly 1.9% belongs to the top ten. The study drew participants aged roughly 18 to 89 years from 20 to 30 US areas. The CDR3 is made up of 12 amino acids. In germline, CDR1 is SQVTM, CDR2 ANQGSEA. The V gene lost 3 bases and the J gene lost 6 bases, with 11 bases spanning the gap. The rearrangement uses TRBV29-1 and TRBJ2-5; maybe TRBD1 (5 bases). The sequenced sample consisted of PBMCs or T cells enriched from blood (not recorded which). The sequence was obtained from a woman aged 18-29 years with acute COVID-19. In DNA form, the CDR3 reads TGCAGCGTTGATCCAGGGTTAAAGACCCAGTACTTC. Residues: CSVDPGLKTQYF. The variable domain in full, with the rest retrieved from reference TRBV29-1 and TRBJ2-5, is SAVISQKPSRDICQRGTSLTIQCQVDSQVTMMFWYRQQPGQSLTLIATANQGSEATYESGFVIDKFPISRPNLTFSTLTVSNMSPEDSSIYLCSVDPGLKTQYFGPGTRLLVL.